Following are 19 T cell receptor beta chains from one sample sequenced in a study of blood T cell repertoires in COVID-19. Sequencing used immunoSEQ multiplex PCR; TCRdb keeps in-frame clones, though not all of them. Of approximately 280,000 clones listed, approximately 90% are singletons. Material: peripheral blood. These receptors all come from a man between 40 and 49 years old with acute or convalescent COVID-19.

This clone has a single count. The chain is built from TRBV2 and TRBJ2-3; 7 bases fit TRBD1. V lost 7 bases, J lost 3 bases, and 10 bases stayed unmatched. The germline CDR1 and CDR2 sequences are SNHLY and FYNNEI. The CDR3 length is 15 residues. The DNA for the CDR3 is TGTGCCAGCAACCAACAGGGGACGCATACAGATACGCAGTATTTT. Encoded protein: CASNQQGTHTDTQYF.

A word on this clone: One junction end does not reproduce the germline sequence, and a read error may be involved. The chain uses TRBV30 and TRBJ2-1; D might be TRBD1 (6 bases). There are 16 residues in the CDR3. CDR1 is GTSNPN, CDR2 SVGIG, per germline (reference sequence). The CDR3, as DNA: TGTGCCTGGAGTGCTTTGACAGGAATCTCCCACAATGAGCAGTTCTTC. Translation gives CAWSALTGISHNEQFF. The complete variable domain, with remaining parts taken from reference TRBV30 and TRBJ2-1, reads SQTIHQWPATLVQPVGSPLSLECTVEGTSNPNLYWYRQAAGRGLQLLFYSVGIGQISSEVPQNLSASRPQDRQFILSSKKLLLSDSGFYLCAWSALTGISHNEQFFGPGTRLTVL.

The rearrangement uses TRBV25-1 and TRBJ2-2, with 8 bases aligning to TRBD2. The CDR3 extends over 16 amino acids. Germline CDR1 MGHDK, CDR2 SYGVNS. V gave up 3 bases and J gave up 7 bases; unmatched junction bases: 10. In DNA form, the CDR3 reads TGTGCCAGCAGTGACCATACCCCCGGGGGGGGCGGGGAGCTGTTTTTT. Translating gives CASSDHTPGGGGELFF.

This rearrangement joins TRBV2 to TRBJ1-1, with 8 bases matching TRBD1. The CDR3 runs 17 residues. Germline V CDR1 and CDR2: SNHLY, FYNNEI. V was pared by 4 bases and J by 1 base, with 11 bases of the junction left unmatched. The CDR3 nucleotides read TGTGCCAGCAGTGGGTTAACGTCAGGGGGCACGAACACTGAAGCTTTCTTT. This gives the protein CASSGLTSGGTNTEAFF.

The CDR3 spells CASSQDSGNTEAFF. In DNA form, the CDR3 reads TGCGCCAGCAGCCAAGATTCAGGGAACACTGAAGCTTTCTTT. The chain carries TRBV4-1 and TRBJ1-1; D is uncertain. CDR3 length: 14 residues. Looked up from germline, CDR1 is MGHRA and CDR2 is YSYEKL. Trimming removed 0 bases from V and 1 base from J, with 6 bases in between.

In this sample, this clone turned up once. The CDR3 loop reads CASSLGTPNTEAFF. CDR3 in DNA: TGTGCCAGCTCCCTCGGTACGCCTAACACTGAAGCTTTCTTT. The chain combines TRBV18 with TRBJ1-1; D gene ambiguous. Trimming shortened V by 6 bases and J by 2 bases, and 13 bases separated the two germline ends. CDR1 is KGHSH and CDR2 is LQKENI in the germline V gene. This CDR3 is built from 14 residues.

The rearrangement uses TRBV2 and TRBJ1-4; D remains unclear. V lost 3 bases and J lost 4, with 6 bases in between. CDR1 is SNHLY, CDR2 FYNNEI, per germline. The CDR3 covers 13 residues. The CDR3 DNA is TGTGCCAGCAGTGACAGTTATAATGAAAAACTGTTTTTT. Residues: CASSDSYNEKLFF.

The chain couples TRBV11-2 to TRBJ1-1, with 10 bases fitting TRBD1. Per the germline V gene, CDR1 is SGHAT and CDR2 is FQNNGV. The CDR3 spans 15 residues. V trimming: 5 bases; J trimming: 4 bases; junction bases outside the gene matches: 7. The CDR3 sequence: CASSPVGDRGTEAFF. Here the CDR3 DNA reads TGTGCCAGCAGCCCAGTAGGGGACAGGGGCACTGAAGCTTTCTTT.

CDR3 in amino acids: CASSYSGSDNEQFF. CDR3 nucleotides: TGTGCCAGCAGTTACTCTGGCAGCGACAATGAGCAGTTCTTC. The chain combines TRBV6-5 with TRBJ2-1; no definite D call. This CDR3 has 14 residues. V lost 0 bases to trimming and J lost 5 bases, with 8 bases between them. Germline V lookup: CDR1 MNHEY, CDR2 SVGAGI.

The rearrangement uses TRBV6-5 and TRBJ2-7; 8 bases are shared with TRBD2. The V segment lost 0 bases and the J segment 2 bases; nucleotides outside the gene matches: 3. Germline CDR1 MNHEY, CDR2 SVGAGI. The CDR3 is 15 residues long. CDR3 protein: CASSYSLAATYEQYF. The DNA of the CDR3 is TGTGCCAGCAGTTACTCACTAGCGGCAACCTACGAGCAGTACTTC.

The chain links TRBV7-3 to TRBJ2-3, with a tentative D call TRBD2 (5 bases). The CDR3 contains 17 residues. CDR1 is SGHTA, CDR2 FQGTGA, per germline. The V gene lost 2 bases and the J gene lost 2 bases, with 17 bases spanning the gap. Here the CDR3 reads CASSLETLTGSTDTQYF. The CDR3 region has the DNA TGTGCCAGCAGCTTAGAAACGCTGACGGGGTCCACAGATACGCAGTATTTT. Using reference TRBV7-3 and TRBJ2-3 for the parts outside the CDR3, the full variable domain is GAGVSQTPSNKVTEKGKYVELRCDPISGHTALYWYRQSLGQGPEFLIYFQGTGAADDSGLPNDRFFAVRPEGSVSTLKIQRTERGDSAVYLCASSLETLTGSTDTQYFGPGTRLTVL.

The gene calls are TRBV7-2 and TRBJ1-5; no definite D call. The germline V gene encodes CDR1 SGHTA and CDR2 FQGNSA. The CDR3 consists of 14 residues. V lost 3 bases to trimming and J lost 9 bases, with 15 bases between them. CDR3 region: CASSFAGSVWPQHF. In DNA form, the CDR3 reads TGTGCCAGCAGCTTTGCGGGTAGTGTTTGGCCCCAGCATTTT.

V is TRBV28 and J is TRBJ2-6; 8 bases map to TRBD2. The CDR3 loop spans 16 amino acids. The germline V gene has CDR1 MDHEN and CDR2 SYDVKM. V lost 5 bases, J lost 4 bases, and 7 bases stayed unmatched. CDR3 in amino acids: CASSPPGGLGANVLTF. CDR3 sequence (DNA): TGTGCCAGCAGTCCCCCGGGAGGGCTCGGGGCCAACGTCCTGACTTTC.

This chain links TRBV5-6 with TRBJ1-2; 11 bases line up with TRBD1. V dropped 4 bases and J dropped 4; count of bases not matched to a gene: 6. This CDR3 has 15 residues. CDR1 and CDR2 from the germline V gene are SGHDT and YYEEEE. The CDR3 reads CASSPGQGAVYGYTF. The CDR3, as DNA: TGTGCCAGCAGCCCAGGACAGGGGGCGGTCTATGGCTACACCTTC.

This chain uses TRBV6-5 with TRBJ2-1; 9 bases line up with TRBD2. CDR1 is MNHEY and CDR2 is SVGAGI in the germline V gene. Unmatched junction bases numbered 5, after V lost 6 bases and J lost 8 bases. This CDR3 contains 13 residues. The CDR3 DNA reads TGTGCCAGCAGAGGGACTAGCTGGCATGAGCAGTTCTTC. It specifies CASRGTSWHEQFF.

The V and J genes are TRBV19 and TRBJ2-2; 8 bases map to TRBD1. Germline V gene lookup returns CDR1 LNHDA and CDR2 SQIVND (reference sequence). The CDR3 runs to 15 residues. V was clipped by 6 bases and J by 5 bases; unmatched bases: 8. This chain's CDR3 is CASRGWDRLTGELFF. CDR3 sequence (DNA): TGTGCCAGTAGGGGTTGGGACAGGTTAACCGGGGAGCTGTTTTTT.

This chain links TRBV19 with TRBJ2-2, with TRBD2 matching 7 bases. The CDR3 contains 15 residues. The germline CDR1 and CDR2 sequences are LNHDA and SQIVND (reference sequence). After removal of 7 bases from V and 5 bases from J, the junction contained 10 bases not matched to a gene. The CDR3 here is CASKRYQAGTGELFF. The DNA for the CDR3 is TGTGCCAGTAAGCGGTATCAAGCGGGGACCGGGGAGCTGTTTTTT.

V is TRBV9 and J is TRBJ2-7; the match to TRBD2 covers 12 bases. V trimming: 4 bases; J trimming: 4 bases; junction bases outside the gene matches: 6. CDR1 and CDR2 from the germline V gene are SGDLS and YYNGEE. This CDR3 region has 15 residues. CDR3 DNA sequence: TGTGCCAGCAGCTCAGGACTAGCGGGGATGTACGAGCAGTACTTC. Its protein is CASSSGLAGMYEQYF.

On this clone: Other DNA sequences within the sample encode an identical CDR3. The chain joins TRBV11-3 to TRBJ1-2; D is perhaps TRBD1 (5 bases). There are 12 residues in the CDR3. Trimming stripped 2 bases from V and 6 bases from J, with 7 bases between. In germline, CDR1 is SGHNT, CDR2 YENEEA. Here the CDR3 reads CASSLSGDGYTF. The CDR3 DNA follows: TGTGCCAGCAGCTTATCGGGGGATGGCTACACCTTC.